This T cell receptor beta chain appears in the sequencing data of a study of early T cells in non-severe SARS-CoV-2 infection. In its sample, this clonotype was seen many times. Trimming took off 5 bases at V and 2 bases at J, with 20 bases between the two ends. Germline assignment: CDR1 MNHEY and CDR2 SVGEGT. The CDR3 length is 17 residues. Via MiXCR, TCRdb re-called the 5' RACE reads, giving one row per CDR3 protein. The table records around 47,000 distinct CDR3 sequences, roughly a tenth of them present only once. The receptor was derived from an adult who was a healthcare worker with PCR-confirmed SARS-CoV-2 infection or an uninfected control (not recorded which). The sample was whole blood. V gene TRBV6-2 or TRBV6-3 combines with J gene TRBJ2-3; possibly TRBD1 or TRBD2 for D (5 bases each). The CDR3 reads CASSNARGARPTDTQYF. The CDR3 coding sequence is TGTGCCAGCAGTAACGCTCGAGGGGCCCGACCCACAGATACGCAGTATTTT.